The clone carrying this T cell receptor (beta chain) has only a few counts. The antigen remains undetermined. Germline CDR1 is SEHNR and CDR2 is FQNEAQ (reference sequence). CDR3 length equals 14 residues. The J segment lost 4 bases and the V segment lost 4 bases, leaving 5 bases of the junction unmatched. This entry is derived from a study of T cell repertoires in cytomegalovirus infection. Overall study context: Use of recently identified HLA-C-restricted and well-studied HLA-B-restricted CMV epitopes was part of the study. Indicated by public TCR beta signatures were CMV infection and matching HLA type.

TCRdb redid the calling of the reads with MiXCR, one entry per CDR3 protein. The table lists around 800,000 distinct CDR3 sequences, about 31% of them singletons. Study-wide results and limits: HLA-C-restricted, CMV-specific TCR beta clonotypes were dominant ex vivo.

The origin of this receptor is a human donor in good health (CMV status not recorded). Some clones in this sample may be carry-over from other donors' samples. The V call is TRBV7-9, the J call TRBJ2-7, with 9 bases fitting TRBD1. The input for sequencing was cultured CD8+ T cells from PBMCs, taken from culture after CMV antigen stimulation. CDR3: CASSYGTGYYEQYF. CDR3 coding DNA: TGTGCCAGCAGCTACGGGACAGGGTATTACGAGCAGTACTTC. The entire variable domain, with the rest obtained from reference TRBV7-9 and TRBJ2-7, is as follows: DTGVSQNPRHKITKRGQNVTFRCDPISEHNRLYWYRQTLGQGPEFLTYFQNEAQLEKSRLLSDRFSAERPKGSFSTLEIQRTEQGDSAMYLCASSYGTGYYEQYFGPGTRLTVT.